The rows below give T cell receptor beta chains drawn from one sample of a study of blood T cell repertoires in COVID-19. TCRdb's copy holds only in-frame clones and misses some; the assay was immunoSEQ multiplex PCR. The data hold 190,000 or so clones, with 85% to 90% observed a single time. The sample consisted of peripheral blood. These receptors all come from a woman aged 18-29 years who had recovered from COVID-19. The CDR3 runs from the conserved cysteine through the conserved F or W. D genes are given only for firm matches. The listing skips clone size in some rows; elsewhere it reads once, few, many or a size class.

length,size,D,V,J,CDR3,DNA
13,NA,NA,TRBV6-5,TRBJ1-6,CASRRENDSPLHF,TGTGCCAGCAGGAGGGAGAATGATTCACCCCTCCACTTT
14,NA,NA,TRBV19,TRBJ1-4,CASRKGQTNEKLFF,TGTGCCAGTAGGAAGGGACAAACTAATGAAAAACTGTTTTTT
15,NA,NA,TRBV11-1,TRBJ2-3,CASSAGPRRTDTQYF,TGTGCCAGCAGCGCGGGACCCAGGAGGACAGATACGCAGTATTTT
12,NA,NA,TRBV11-2,TRBJ2-7,CASSGRGVEQYF,TGTGCCAGCAGCGGCAGGGGTGTCGAGCAGTACTTC
15,NA,TRBD1,TRBV18,TRBJ1-1,CASSPPGQDGDEAFF,TGTGCCAGCTCACCTCCGGGACAGGATGGTGATGAAGCTTTCTTT
14,NA,TRBD1,TRBV19,TRBJ1-1,CASSRDRENTEAFF,TGTGCCAGTAGCAGGGACAGGGAGAACACTGAAGCTTTCTTT
13,few,NA,TRBV11-1,TRBJ1-6,CASSLARNSPLHF,TGTGCCAGCAGCTTAGCGCGCAATTCACCCCTCCACTTT
14,NA,TRBD2,TRBV7-6,TRBJ2-7,CASSLSSGGYEQYF,TGTGCCAGCAGCTTGTCTAGCGGGGGGTACGAGCAGTACTTC
15,NA,NA,TRBV7-3,TRBJ2-1,CASSLSRYPLNEQFF,TGTGCCAGCAGCCTCTCCCGCTACCCTCTGAATGAGCAGTTCTTC
14,NA,TRBD2,TRBV13,TRBJ2-1,CASRAPSGKNEQFF,TGTGCCAGCAGGGCTCCTAGCGGGAAAAATGAGCAGTTCTTC
15,few,NA,TRBV10-3,TRBJ1-1,CAISERAGANTEAFF,TGTGCCATCAGTGAGCGGGCAGGGGCGAACACTGAAGCTTTCTTT
18,NA,NA,TRBV4-1,TRBJ2-5,CASSQGFPKKGRQETQYF,TGCGCCAGCAGCCAAGGATTCCCGAAAAAGGGGAGGCAAGAGACCCAGTACTTC
14,NA,NA,TRBV7-9,TRBJ2-5,CASSSLDWEETQYF,TGTGCCAGCAGTTCTCTGGACTGGGAAGAGACCCAGTACTTC
13,NA,NA,TRBV10-2,TRBJ2-1,CASSDSTYNEQFF,TGCGCCAGCAGTGACAGTACCTACAATGAGCAGTTCTTC
16,NA,TRBD2,TRBV30,TRBJ2-3,CAWSVDGGRGTDTQYF,TGTGCCTGGAGTGTAGATGGCGGGAGGGGCACAGATACGCAGTATTTT
19,many,TRBD1,TRBV28,TRBJ1-4,CASSRHRDRGRDKREKLFF,TGTGCCAGCAGTCGTCACCGGGACAGGGGGCGCGATAAACGTGAAAAACTGTTTTTT
15,NA,TRBD1,TRBV9,TRBJ1-2,CASSAQLTGLYGYTF,TGTGCCAGCAGCGCCCAATTGACAGGGCTCTATGGCTACACCTTC
16,few,TRBD1,TRBV2,TRBJ2-1,CASNPVRQGAYNEQFF,TGTGCCAGCAACCCCGTAAGACAGGGAGCCTACAATGAGCAGTTCTTC
14,NA,TRBD2,TRBV5-4,TRBJ2-5,CASSTTSGGETQYF,TGTGCCAGCAGCACGACTAGCGGGGGGGAGACCCAGTACTTC
16,NA,NA,TRBV5-1,TRBJ1-6,CASSYGGSSYNSPLHF,TGCGCCAGCAGCTACGGCGGAAGCTCCTATAATTCACCCCTCCACTTT
14,NA,NA,TRBV5-4,TRBJ2-5,CASSLGGYQETQYF,TGTGCCAGCAGCTTGGGCGGGTACCAAGAGACCCAGTACTTC
19,NA,NA,TRBV9,TRBJ2-3,CASSSPWGLERLDRNTQYF,TGTGCCAGCAGCTCCCCCTGGGGGTTAGAGAGACTAGATCGTAATACGCAGTATTTT
13,NA,NA,TRBV5-6,TRBJ1-2,CASSKIYRVVYTF,TGTGCCAGCAGCAAAATATACAGGGTCGTCTACACCTTC
15,NA,TRBD2,TRBV11-1,TRBJ2-4,CASSSGLVNKNIQYF,TGTGCCAGCAGCTCGGGACTAGTAAACAAAAACATTCAGTACTTC
17,NA,TRBD1,TRBV19,TRBJ2-4,CASSLTGQAIAKNIQYF,TGTGCCAGTAGTCTAACGGGACAGGCGATAGCCAAAAACATTCAGTACTTC
13,once,NA,TRBV13,TRBJ1-6,CASSLRLNSPLHF,TGTGCCAGCAGCTTACGGTTAAATTCACCCCTCCACTTT
15,NA,NA,TRBV4-3,TRBJ1-2,CASSQVWAVDYGYTF,TGCGCCAGCAGCCAAGTTTGGGCTGTAGACTATGGCTACACCTTC